These 6 T cell receptor beta chains came from one sample sequenced in a study of cytomegalovirus exposure and HLA in healthy donors. Primers included in the PCR were 60 Vbeta and 13 Jbeta primers. Profiled with immunoSEQ multiplex PCR; TCRdb holds only in-frame clones, not every one. The sample consists of some 160,000 clones, 55% to 85% of them appearing once. The sample consisted of PBMCs. The origin of the receptors is a man in his forties or fifties in good health and CMV-seronegative.

The chain carries TRBV5-1 and TRBJ2-3; 7 bases are shared with TRBD2. V lost 0 bases to trimming and J lost 4 bases; unmatched junction nucleotides: 11. The CDR3 covers 17 residues. From germline, CDR1 is SGHRS and CDR2 YFSETQ. CDR3 in DNA: TGCGCCAGCAGCTTGGGACCCGAACTAGCGTCCGCAGATACGCAGTATTTT. Translating it yields CASSLGPELASADTQYF.

V and J are TRBV5-1 and TRBJ2-7; 8 bases match TRBD1. Losses at the gene ends were 4 bases for V and 0 bases for J; bases not matched to a gene: 6. This CDR3 comprises 15 residues. The germline V gene encodes CDR1 SGHRS and CDR2 YFSETQ. CDR3 loop: CASSPRTGSSYEQYF. DNA of the CDR3: TGCGCCAGCAGCCCGAGGACAGGGAGCTCCTACGAGCAGTACTTC.

This sequence joins TRBV2 and TRBJ2-1, with D possibly being TRBD1 (5 bases). CDR3 length: 12 amino acids. The germline V gene has CDR1 SNHLY and CDR2 FYNNEI. Trimming took 5 bases from V and 3 from J, leaving 5 bases between them. CDR3 sequence reads: CASSQGYNEQFF. Here the CDR3 DNA reads TGTGCCAGCAGTCAGGGCTACAATGAGCAGTTCTTC.

The chain is built from TRBV10-3 and TRBJ2-1, with 8 bases that match TRBD2. Losses at the gene ends were 9 bases for V and 7 bases for J; bases not matched to a gene: 8. Germline V gene sequence: CDR1 ENHRY, CDR2 SYGVKD. The CDR3 covers 13 residues. The CDR3 is CAIPGGPGNEQFF. CDR3 bases: TGTGCCATACCGGGGGGGCCGGGGAATGAGCAGTTCTTC.

The V call is TRBV5-6, the J call TRBJ2-5, with D tentatively TRBD2 (6 bases). V shed 1 base and J shed 5 bases, with 12 bases lying between them. In germline, CDR1 is SGHDT, CDR2 YYEEEE. The CDR3 has 14 amino acids. CDR3 nucleotides: TGTGCCAGCAGCTTGTTCGGGGGTGGGGAGACCCAGTACTTC. Protein product: CASSLFGGGETQYF.

The rearrangement joins TRBV5-1 to TRBJ1-2; maybe TRBD1 (6 bases). Germline loops: CDR1 SGHRS, CDR2 YFSETQ. Trimming shortened V by 3 bases and J by 8 bases, and 14 bases separated the two germline ends. The CDR3 totals 13 residues. CDR3: CASSSDRDTGYTF. The DNA for the CDR3 is TGCGCCAGCAGCTCAGACCGGGACACCGGCTACACCTTC.